Listed below are T cell receptor beta chains from one sample, sequenced in a study of beta chain features in type 1 diabetes. Only in-frame clones appear in the TCRdb table, and some are missing; sequencing was by immunoSEQ multiplex PCR. Among 300,000 to 400,000 clones listed, around an eighth were seen once. Sequencing was carried out using naive CD4+ T cells from blood. The receptor set was obtained from a woman younger than 30 with type 1 diabetes. CDR3s include the opening cysteine and the closing phenylalanine or tryptophan. Each record gives: J gene, CDR3 length, V gene, D gene, CDR3 protein. A D gene is named only where the DNA matches it firmly.

TRBJ2-1 14 TRBV29-1 . CSVDVAVPTNEQFF
TRBJ2-3 16 TRBV5-4 TRBD2 CASSDARTSLSDTQYF
TRBJ1-1 11 TRBV30 . CAVISGDRAFF
TRBJ2-3 15 TRBV5-1 TRBD2 CASSLELAGADTQYF
TRBJ2-5 16 TRBV5-1 TRBD2 CASSLGLAGVQVTQYF
TRBJ2-3 13 TRBV9 . CASGRTGADTQYF
TRBJ1-2 12 TRBV28 . CASSRFQGGYTF
TRBJ2-1 15 TRBV5-4 TRBD1 CASSFLGTGGAGQFF
TRBJ2-3 16 TRBV18 TRBD2 CASSRGTSGSADTQYF
TRBJ2-4 15 TRBV5-1 . CASSSIAAAKNIQYF
TRBJ2-5 12 TRBV30 . CAWSSGYETQYF
TRBJ2-6 12 TRBV19 . CASTLGANVLTF
TRBJ2-5 13 TRBV28 . CASSLGRLETQYF
TRBJ2-1 16 TRBV6-5 . CASSYPPGPRGNEQFF
TRBJ1-2 15 TRBV9 TRBD1 CASSANHRGGYGYTF